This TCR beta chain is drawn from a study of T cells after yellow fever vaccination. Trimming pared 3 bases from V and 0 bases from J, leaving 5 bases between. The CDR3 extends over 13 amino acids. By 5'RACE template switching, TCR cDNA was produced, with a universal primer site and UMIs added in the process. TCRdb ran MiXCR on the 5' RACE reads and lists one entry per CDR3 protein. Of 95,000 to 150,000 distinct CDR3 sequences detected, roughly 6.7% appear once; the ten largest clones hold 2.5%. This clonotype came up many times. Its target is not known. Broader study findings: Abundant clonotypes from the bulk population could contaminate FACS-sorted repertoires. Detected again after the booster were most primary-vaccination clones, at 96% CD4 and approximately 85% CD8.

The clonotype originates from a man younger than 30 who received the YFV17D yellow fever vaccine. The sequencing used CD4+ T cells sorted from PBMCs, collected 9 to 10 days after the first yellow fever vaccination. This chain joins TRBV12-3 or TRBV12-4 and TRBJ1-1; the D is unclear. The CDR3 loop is CASSFNMNTEAFF. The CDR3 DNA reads TGTGCCAGCAGTTTTAACATGAACACTGAAGCTTTCTTT.